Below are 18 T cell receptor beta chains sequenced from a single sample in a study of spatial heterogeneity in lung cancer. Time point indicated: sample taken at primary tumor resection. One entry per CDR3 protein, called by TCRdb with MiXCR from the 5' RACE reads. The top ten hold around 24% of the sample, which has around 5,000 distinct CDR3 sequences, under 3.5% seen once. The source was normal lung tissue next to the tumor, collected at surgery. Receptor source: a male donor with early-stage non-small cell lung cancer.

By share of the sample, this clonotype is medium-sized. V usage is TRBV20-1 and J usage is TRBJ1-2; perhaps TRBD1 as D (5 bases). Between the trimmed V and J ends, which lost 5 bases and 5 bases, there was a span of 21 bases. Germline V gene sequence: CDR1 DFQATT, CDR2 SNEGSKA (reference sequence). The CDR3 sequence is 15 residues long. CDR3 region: CSASPNSRGPYGYTF. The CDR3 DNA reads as TGCAGTGCTTCTCCGAACTCAAGGGGACCATATGGCTACACCTTC.

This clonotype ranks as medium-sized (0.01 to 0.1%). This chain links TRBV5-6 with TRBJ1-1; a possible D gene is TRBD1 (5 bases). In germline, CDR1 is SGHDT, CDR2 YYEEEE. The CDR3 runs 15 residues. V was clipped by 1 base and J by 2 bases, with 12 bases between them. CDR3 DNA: TGTGCCAGCAGCTTGAAAGGGGCCTACAACACTGAAGCTTTCTTT. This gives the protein CASSLKGAYNTEAFF.

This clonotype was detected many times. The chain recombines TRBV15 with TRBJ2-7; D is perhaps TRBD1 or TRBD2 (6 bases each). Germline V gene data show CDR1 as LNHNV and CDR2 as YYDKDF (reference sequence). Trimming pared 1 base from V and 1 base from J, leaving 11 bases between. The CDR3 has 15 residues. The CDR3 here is CATSRGGGQSYEQYF. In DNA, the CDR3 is TGTGCCACCAGCAGAGGGGGAGGACAGTCCTACGAGCAGTACTTC.

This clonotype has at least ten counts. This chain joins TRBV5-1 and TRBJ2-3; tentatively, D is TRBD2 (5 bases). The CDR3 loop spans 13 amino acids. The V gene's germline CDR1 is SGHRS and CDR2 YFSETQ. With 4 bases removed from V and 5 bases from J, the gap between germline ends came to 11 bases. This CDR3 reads CASSGGLGDTQYF. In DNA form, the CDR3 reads TGCGCCAGCAGCGGCGGACTGGGAGATACGCAGTATTTT.

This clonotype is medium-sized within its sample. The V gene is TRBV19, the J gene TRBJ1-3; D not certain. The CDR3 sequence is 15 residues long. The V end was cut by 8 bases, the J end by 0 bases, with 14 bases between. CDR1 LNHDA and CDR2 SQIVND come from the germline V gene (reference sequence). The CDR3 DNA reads TGTGCCAGTCACCCCCGGTTCTACTCTGGAAACACCATATATTTT. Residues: CASHPRFYSGNTIYF. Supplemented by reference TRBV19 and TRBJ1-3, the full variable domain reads DGGITQSPKYLFRKEGQNVTLSCEQNLNHDAMYWYRQDPGQGLRLIYYSQIVNDFQKGDIAEGYSVSREKKESFPLTVTSAQKNPTAFYLCASHPRFYSGNTIYFGEGSWLTVV.

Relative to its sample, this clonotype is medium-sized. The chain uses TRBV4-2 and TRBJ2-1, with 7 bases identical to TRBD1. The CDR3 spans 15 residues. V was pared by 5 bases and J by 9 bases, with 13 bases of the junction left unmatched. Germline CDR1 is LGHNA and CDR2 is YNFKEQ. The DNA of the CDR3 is TGTGCCAGCAGCGTAGGGGACAGCAGTCTAATTGAGCAGTTCTTC. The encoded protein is CASSVGDSSLIEQFF.

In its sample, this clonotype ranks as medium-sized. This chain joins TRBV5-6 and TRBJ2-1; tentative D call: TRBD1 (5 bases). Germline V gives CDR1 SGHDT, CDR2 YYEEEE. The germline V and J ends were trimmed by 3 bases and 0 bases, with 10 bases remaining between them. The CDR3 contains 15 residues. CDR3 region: CASSYQGFSYNEQFF. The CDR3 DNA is TGTGCCAGCAGCTATCAGGGATTCTCCTACAATGAGCAGTTCTTC.

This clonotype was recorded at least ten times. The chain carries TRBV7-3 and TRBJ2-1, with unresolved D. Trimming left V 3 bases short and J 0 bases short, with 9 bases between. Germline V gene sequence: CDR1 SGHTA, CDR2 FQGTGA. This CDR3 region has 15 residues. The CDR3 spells CASSFTDSSYNEQFF. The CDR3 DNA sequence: TGTGCCAGCAGCTTTACTGATAGCTCCTACAATGAGCAGTTCTTC.

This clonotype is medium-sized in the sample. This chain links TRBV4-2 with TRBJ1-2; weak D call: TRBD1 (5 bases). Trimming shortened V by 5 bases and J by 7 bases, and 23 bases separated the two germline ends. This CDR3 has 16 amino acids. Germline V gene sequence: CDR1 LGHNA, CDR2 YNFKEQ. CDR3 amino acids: CASSSPIRAGRGGYTF. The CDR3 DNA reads TGTGCCAGCAGCTCACCGATTAGGGCCGGGAGGGGTGGCTACACCTTC.

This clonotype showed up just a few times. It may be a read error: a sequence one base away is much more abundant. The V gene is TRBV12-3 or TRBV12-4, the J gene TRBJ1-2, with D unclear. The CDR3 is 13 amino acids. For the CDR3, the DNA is TGTGCCAGCAGGCTCCCGACGGGGTTTGGCTACAACTTC. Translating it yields CASRLPTGFGYNF.

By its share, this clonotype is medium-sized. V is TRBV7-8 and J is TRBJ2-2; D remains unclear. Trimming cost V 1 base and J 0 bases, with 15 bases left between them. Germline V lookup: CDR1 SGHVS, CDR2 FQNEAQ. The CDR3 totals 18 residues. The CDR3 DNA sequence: TGTGCCAGCAGCTTAGTCGGTCTAGACTTCGCGAACACCGGGGAGCTGTTTTTT. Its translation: CASSLVGLDFANTGELFF.

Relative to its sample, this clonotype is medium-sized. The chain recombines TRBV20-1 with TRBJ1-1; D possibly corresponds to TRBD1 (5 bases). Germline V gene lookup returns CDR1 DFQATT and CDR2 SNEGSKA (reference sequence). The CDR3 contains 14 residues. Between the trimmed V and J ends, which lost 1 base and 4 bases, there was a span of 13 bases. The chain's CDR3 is CSARAVGRGTEAFF. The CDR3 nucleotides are TGCAGTGCTAGAGCGGTGGGGCGAGGCACTGAAGCTTTCTTT.

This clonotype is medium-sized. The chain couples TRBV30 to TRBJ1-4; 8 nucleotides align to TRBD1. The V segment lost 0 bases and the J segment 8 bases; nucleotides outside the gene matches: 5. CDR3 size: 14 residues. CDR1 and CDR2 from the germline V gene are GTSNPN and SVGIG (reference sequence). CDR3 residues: CAWSVGQGGEKLFF. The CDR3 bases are TGTGCCTGGAGTGTCGGACAGGGAGGCGAAAAACTGTTTTTT. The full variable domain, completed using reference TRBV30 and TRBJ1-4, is SQTIHQWPATLVQPVGSPLSLECTVEGTSNPNLYWYRQAAGRGLQLLFYSVGIGQISSEVPQNLSASRPQDRQFILSSKKLLLSDSGFYLCAWSVGQGGEKLFFGSGTQLSVL.

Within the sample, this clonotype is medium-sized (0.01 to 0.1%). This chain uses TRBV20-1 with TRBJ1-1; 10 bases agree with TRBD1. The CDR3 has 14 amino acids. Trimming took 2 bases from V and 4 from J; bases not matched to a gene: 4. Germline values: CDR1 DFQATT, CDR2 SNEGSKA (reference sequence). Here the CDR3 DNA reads TGCAGTGCTAGACTTGGACAGGGGGTCACTGAAGCTTTCTTT. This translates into CSARLGQGVTEAFF.

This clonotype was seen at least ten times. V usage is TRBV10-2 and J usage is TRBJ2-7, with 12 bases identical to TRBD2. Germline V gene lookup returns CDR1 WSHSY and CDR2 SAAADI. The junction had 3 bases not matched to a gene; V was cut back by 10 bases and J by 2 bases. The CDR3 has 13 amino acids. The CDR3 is CATTSGGPYEQYV. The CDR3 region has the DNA TGCGCCACCACTAGCGGGGGGCCCTACGAGCAGTACGTC.

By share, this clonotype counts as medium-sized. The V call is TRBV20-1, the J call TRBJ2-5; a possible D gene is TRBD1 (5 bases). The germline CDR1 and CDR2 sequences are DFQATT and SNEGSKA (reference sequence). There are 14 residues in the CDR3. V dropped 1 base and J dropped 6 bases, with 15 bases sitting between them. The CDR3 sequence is CSARGGADLKTQYF. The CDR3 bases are TGCAGTGCTAGAGGGGGCGCGGATTTGAAGACCCAGTACTTC.

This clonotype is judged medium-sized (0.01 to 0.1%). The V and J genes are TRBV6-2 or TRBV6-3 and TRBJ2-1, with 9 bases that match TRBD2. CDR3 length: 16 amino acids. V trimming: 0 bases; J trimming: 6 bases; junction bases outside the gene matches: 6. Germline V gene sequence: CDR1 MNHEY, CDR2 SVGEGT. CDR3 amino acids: CASSYSKTSGRNEQFF. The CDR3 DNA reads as TGTGCCAGCAGTTACTCGAAGACTAGCGGCCGCAATGAGCAGTTCTTC.

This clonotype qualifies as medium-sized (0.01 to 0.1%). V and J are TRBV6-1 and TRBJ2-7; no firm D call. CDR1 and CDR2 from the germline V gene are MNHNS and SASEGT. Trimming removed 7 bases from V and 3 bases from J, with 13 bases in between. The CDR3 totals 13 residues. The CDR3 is CASTSDPVYEQYV. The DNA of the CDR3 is TGTGCCAGCACCTCCGATCCGGTCTACGAGCAGTACGTC.